This TCR beta chain comes out of a study of CD8 T cells in ankylosing spondylitis. General study results and limits: Made up of 7 to 9 highly homologous variants, a TCR beta motif appeared characteristic of ankylosing spondylitis blood.

V lost 4 bases and J 6 bases, leaving 13 bases between the germline ends. This CDR3 has 14 amino acids. Germline CDR1 reads LGHDT; CDR2 reads YNNKEL (reference sequence). This clonotype appeared a few times. What it recognizes is unknown. As the method for making TCR beta libraries, quantitative 5'-RACE with molecular barcodes was used. TCRdb re-called the 5' RACE reads through MiXCR, storing one row per CDR3 protein. The profile covers roughly 490,000 distinct CDR3 sequences, with about 5.4% appearing a single time and around 3.5% taken by the ten largest. The J gene is TRBJ1-5, the V gene TRBV3-1, with a weak D call TRBD1 (5 bases). The specimen was blood, either unsorted or a sorted T cell fraction (not recorded which). The TCR comes from a male donor with ankylosing spondylitis. The CDR3 sequence is CASSLRDGGQPQHF. The CDR3 nucleotides are TGTGCCAGCAGCCTTCGGGACGGGGGTCAGCCCCAGCATTTT.